A single sample is the source of the 26 T cell receptor beta chains below, sequenced in a study of STAT5B mutations in CD4+ large granular lymphocyte leukemia. Sequenced by immunoSEQ multiplex PCR; TCRdb stores in-frame clones only, minus some. The sample records 4,500 to 5,500 clones, 88% being singletons. The sequenced sample consisted of PBMCs. These TCRs come from a man in his forties or fifties with CD4+ T-cell large granular lymphocyte leukemia.

The genes are TRBV5-1 and TRBJ2-2; a weak D match, TRBD2 (5 bases). The CDR3 runs 15 residues. CDR1 is SGHRS, CDR2 YFSETQ, per germline. With 7 bases removed from V and 3 bases from J, the gap between germline ends came to 16 bases. The CDR3 sequence is CASSDSNRYTGELFF. The CDR3 DNA is TGCGCCAGCTCGGACTCTAACCGGTACACCGGGGAGCTGTTTTTT.

The chain employs TRBV29-1 and TRBJ2-5; D is perhaps TRBD1 (5 bases). Trimming removed 3 bases at V and 2 bases at J, with 10 bases between. The CDR3 spans 13 residues. CDR1 is SQVTM, CDR2 ANQGSEA, per germline. The CDR3 reads CSVEPGWQETQYF. CDR3 nucleotides: TGCAGCGTTGAGCCAGGGTGGCAAGAGACCCAGTACTTC.

The V call is TRBV9, the J call TRBJ2-2; 11 bases fit TRBD2. CDR1 SGDLS and CDR2 YYNGEE come from the germline V gene. V lost 2 bases, J lost 6 bases, and 15 bases stayed unmatched. This CDR3 comprises 19 residues. CDR3 DNA sequence: TGTGCCAGCAGCGTTTTACCCATTCAGACTAGCGGGAAAGCCGGGGAGCTGTTTTTT. Its protein is CASSVLPIQTSGKAGELFF. Using reference TRBV9 and TRBJ2-2 for the parts outside the CDR3, the full variable domain is DSGVTQTPKHLITATGQRVTLRCSPRSGDLSVYWYQQSLDQGLQFLIQYYNGEERAKGNILERFSAQQFPDLHSELNLSSLELGDSALYFCASSVLPIQTSGKAGELFFGEGSRLTVL.

The CDR3 spells CAWSGTGFNSPLHF. The CDR3, as DNA: TGTGCCTGGAGTGGGACAGGGTTCAATTCACCCCTCCACTTT. This chain uses TRBV30 with TRBJ1-6; 8 bases agree with TRBD1. Germline trimming cut 1 base from V and 7 bases from J; bases unmatched to any gene: 3. The CDR3 covers 14 residues. Germline assignment: CDR1 GTSNPN and CDR2 SVGIG (reference sequence).

This clone was found once. The V call is TRBV6-5, the J call TRBJ1-2; no clear D. From germline, CDR1 is MNHEY and CDR2 SVGAGI. Trimming pared 0 bases from V and 4 bases from J, leaving 12 bases between. The CDR3 runs 15 residues. The CDR3 protein is CASSYSDGPGYGYTF. The CDR3 DNA reads as TGTGCCAGCAGTTACTCCGACGGCCCTGGCTATGGCTACACCTTC.

The chain combines TRBV2 with TRBJ1-1, with D maybe TRBD1 (5 bases). This CDR3 region has 14 residues. Germline CDR1 SNHLY, CDR2 FYNNEI. V gave up 1 base and J gave up 5 bases, with 11 bases separating them. CDR3 DNA: TGTGCCAGCAGTGAAGGCCGGGGCCCGACTGAAGCTTTCTTT. This translates into CASSEGRGPTEAFF.

Worth noting for this clone: A read error may produce the germline difference seen at one junction end. The V and J genes are TRBV7-9 and TRBJ2-5; 8 bases align to TRBD1. Germline assignment: CDR1 SEHNR and CDR2 FQNEAQ (reference sequence). This CDR3 spans 15 amino acids. CDR3: CASRLGQGSFETQYF. CDR3 sequence (DNA): TGTGCCAGCAGATTAGGACAGGGTTCCTTTGAGACCCAGTACTTC.

V and J are TRBV7-8 and TRBJ2-1; possible D gene TRBD1, 6 bases. Germline CDR1 and CDR2: SGHVS and FQNEAQ. Trimming removed 3 bases from V and 9 bases from J, with 33 bases in between. The CDR3 contains 20 residues. The CDR3: CASSLGYDRRGRARSREQFF. DNA of the CDR3: TGTGCCAGCAGCTTGGGATATGATCGCAGGGGTAGAGCACGCAGCCGTGAGCAGTTCTTC.

The CDR3, as DNA: TGTGCCAGCAGTGGGGGCTCCTATAATTCACCCCTCCACTTT. Its translation is CASSGGSYNSPLHF. This sequence joins TRBV9 and TRBJ1-6, with TRBD1 as a possible D gene (5 bases). The length of the CDR3 is 14 residues. Germline CDR1 reads SGDLS; CDR2 reads YYNGEE. Trimming took off 5 bases at V and 0 bases at J, with 6 bases between the two ends.

The genes are TRBV7-9 and TRBJ2-3; perhaps TRBD1 as D (5 bases). This CDR3 is built from 16 residues. Trimming removed 6 bases at V and 0 bases at J, with 16 bases between. The germline V gene encodes CDR1 SEHNR and CDR2 FQNEAQ (reference sequence). The CDR3 loop is CASSQGLGRSTDTQYF. In nucleotides, the CDR3 is TGTGCCAGCAGTCAGGGTTTAGGCAGGAGCACAGATACGCAGTATTTT. Full variable domain (remainder filled in from reference TRBV7-9 and TRBJ2-3): DTGVSQNPRHKITKRGQNVTFRCDPISEHNRLYWYRQTLGQGPEFLTYFQNEAQLEKSRLLSDRFSAERPKGSFSTLEIQRTEQGDSAMYLCASSQGLGRSTDTQYFGPGTRLTVL.

The chain has TRBV27 and TRBJ2-7; 14 bases match TRBD2. After removal of 6 bases from V and 6 bases from J, the junction contained 10 bases not matched to a gene. The CDR3 is 16 amino acids. Germline V gene lookup returns CDR1 MNHEY and CDR2 SMNVEV (reference sequence). The CDR3 DNA reads as TGTGCCAGCAGCATAACAGGGACTAGCGGGAGCCGCGAGCAGTACTTC. Protein product: CASSITGTSGSREQYF.

J is TRBJ2-7 and V is TRBV10-3; D assignment may be TRBD1 or TRBD2 (5 bases each). The CDR3 covers 13 residues. Looked up from germline, CDR1 is ENHRY and CDR2 is SYGVKD. The V end was cut by 8 bases, the J end by 3 bases, with 14 bases between. CDR3 nucleotides: TGTGCCATCGAGTCGGATGGGGGCTACGAGCAGTACTTC. Protein sequence: CAIESDGGYEQYF.

This clone has just a few counts. This chain links TRBV5-4 with TRBJ2-7, with D possibly being TRBD1 or TRBD2 (5 bases each). Germline CDR1 SGHNT, CDR2 YYREEE (reference sequence). The length of the CDR3 is 14 residues. Deletions cut 0 bases from V and 0 bases from J, with 7 bases between. The DNA of the CDR3 is TGTGCCAGCAGCTTGGATGGGGGCTCCTACGAGCAGTACTTC. It yields the protein CASSLDGGSYEQYF. Drawing the rest from reference TRBV5-4 and TRBJ2-7, the complete variable domain is ETGVTQSPTHLIKTRGQQVTLRCSSQSGHNTVSWYQQALGQGPQFIFQYYREEENGRGNFPPRFSGLQFPNYSSELNVNALELDDSALYLCASSLDGGSYEQYFGPGTRLTVT.

The chain recombines TRBV30 with TRBJ1-5; D gene ambiguous. This CDR3 region has 13 residues. Deletions cut 0 bases from V and 3 bases from J, with 6 bases between. Germline V lookup: CDR1 GTSNPN, CDR2 SVGIG (reference sequence). The CDR3 here is CAWSVSSNQPQHF. DNA for the CDR3: TGTGCCTGGAGTGTCTCCTCCAATCAGCCCCAGCATTTT.

The chain carries TRBV6-1 and TRBJ2-3; tentative D call: TRBD1 (7 bases). This CDR3 is built from 14 residues. CDR1 and CDR2 from the germline V gene are MNHNS and SASEGT. Trimming left V 6 bases short and J 2 bases short, with 12 bases between. DNA for the CDR3: TGTGCCAGCAGAGGCGGGACAGTCACAGATACGCAGTATTTT. This codes for CASRGGTVTDTQYF.

This chain joins TRBV7-9 and TRBJ2-7; 9 bases agree with TRBD1. This CDR3 spans 16 amino acids. The germline V gene encodes CDR1 SEHNR and CDR2 FQNEAQ (reference sequence). V gave up 5 bases and J gave up 5 bases; unmatched junction bases: 13. The CDR3 sequence: CASSPSRDRVYDEQYF. As DNA, the CDR3 is TGTGCCAGCAGCCCCAGCCGGGACAGGGTGTATGACGAGCAGTACTTC.

This clone is a singleton in its sample. The rearrangement uses TRBV7-8 and TRBJ2-2; D may be TRBD1 (6 bases). This CDR3 is 14 amino acids long. V was clipped by 3 bases and J by 5 bases, with 10 bases between them. Per the germline V gene, CDR1 is SGHVS and CDR2 is FQNEAQ. The CDR3 coding sequence is TGTGCCAGCAGCTTGGGACACCTGACCGGGGAGCTGTTTTTT. Translation gives CASSLGHLTGELFF.

This chain connects TRBV11-3 to TRBJ2-5, with 7 bases lining up with TRBD1. Germline trimming cut 6 bases from V and 4 bases from J; bases unmatched to any gene: 5. The germline V gene has CDR1 SGHNT and CDR2 YENEEA. The CDR3 spans 13 residues. CDR3 DNA sequence: TGTGCCAGCAGTCGAACAGGGGTAGAGACCCAGTACTTC. Translation: CASSRTGVETQYF.

CDR3: CAIRATGFLNTEAFF. DNA for the CDR3: TGTGCCATCAGAGCTACAGGGTTCCTGAACACTGAAGCTTTCTTT. The chain joins TRBV10-3 to TRBJ1-1; D is perhaps TRBD1 (6 bases). This CDR3 is built from 15 residues. Between the trimmed V and J ends, which lost 6 bases and 0 bases, there was a span of 14 bases. CDR1 is ENHRY and CDR2 is SYGVKD in the germline V gene.

In its sample, this clone was seen once. The chain recombines TRBV6-1 with TRBJ2-5, with no clear D. The better agreement between TRBJ2-7 and the DNA end casts doubt on the J call. The CDR3 extends over 14 amino acids. Germline V gene sequence: CDR1 MNHNS, CDR2 SASEGT. CDR3 region: CASSEDVRSYEQYF. CDR3 sequence (DNA): TGTGCCAGCAGTGAAGATGTCCGCTCCTACGAGCAGTACTTC.

The rearrangement uses TRBV5-1 and TRBJ2-1, with D hard to call. V was cut by 0 bases and J by 6 bases, with 7 bases left in between. Germline assignment: CDR1 SGHRS and CDR2 YFSETQ. The CDR3 is 13 residues long. CDR3 DNA sequence: TGCGCCAGCAGCTTGGCCGATGGCAATGAGCAGTTCTTC. Translation: CASSLADGNEQFF.

There are a few counts of this clone. CDR3 sequence reads: CASSLGRPSGRMNNEQFF. In DNA, the CDR3 is TGTGCCAGCAGCTTAGGCCGCCCGAGCGGGAGGATGAACAATGAGCAGTTCTTC. The chain recombines TRBV11-3 with TRBJ2-1; 9 bases agree with TRBD2. The CDR3 sequence is 18 residues long. CDR1 and CDR2 (germline): SGHNT, YENEEA. Trimming removed 1 base from V and 5 bases from J; junction bases left unmatched: 12.

This chain uses TRBV6-6 with TRBJ1-5; D is undetermined. Germline CDR1 and CDR2: MNHNY and SVGAGI (reference sequence). This CDR3 has 15 residues. Between the trimmed V and J ends, which lost 1 base and 0 bases, there was a span of 7 bases. The CDR3, as DNA: TGTGCCAGCAGTTACTACGGGAGTAGCAATCAGCCCCAGCATTTT. Residues: CASSYYGSSNQPQHF.

The genes are TRBV4-2 and TRBJ2-3; 13 nucleotides line up with TRBD2. The CDR3 spans 20 residues. Per the germline V gene, CDR1 is LGHNA and CDR2 is YNFKEQ. Germline trimming cut 0 bases from V and 1 base from J; bases unmatched to any gene: 10. The CDR3 reads CASSQERLAGGLGGTDTQYF. CDR3 DNA sequence: TGTGCCAGCAGCCAAGAAAGACTAGCGGGGGGACTTGGTGGCACAGATACGCAGTATTTT.

This rearrangement joins TRBV29-1 to TRBJ2-2; the match to TRBD1 covers 8 bases. Germline V gene data show CDR1 as SQVTM and CDR2 as ANQGSEA. There are 15 residues in the CDR3. J lost 0 bases, V lost 5 bases, and 5 bases had no gene match. CDR3 nucleotides: TGCAGCGTTCTCCCGGGACAGGCGAACACCGGGGAGCTGTTTTTT. Translating gives CSVLPGQANTGELFF.

Only one count was recorded for this clone. The chain has TRBV13 and TRBJ2-3, with 10 bases lining up with TRBD1. The CDR3 is 15 amino acids. V lost 4 bases and J lost 4; bases outside the gene matches: 5. The germline CDR1 and CDR2 sequences are PRHDT and FYEKMQ (reference sequence). The CDR3 sequence: CASSSSGTGADTQYF. The CDR3 DNA follows: TGTGCCAGCAGCTCTTCCGGGACAGGGGCAGATACGCAGTATTTT.